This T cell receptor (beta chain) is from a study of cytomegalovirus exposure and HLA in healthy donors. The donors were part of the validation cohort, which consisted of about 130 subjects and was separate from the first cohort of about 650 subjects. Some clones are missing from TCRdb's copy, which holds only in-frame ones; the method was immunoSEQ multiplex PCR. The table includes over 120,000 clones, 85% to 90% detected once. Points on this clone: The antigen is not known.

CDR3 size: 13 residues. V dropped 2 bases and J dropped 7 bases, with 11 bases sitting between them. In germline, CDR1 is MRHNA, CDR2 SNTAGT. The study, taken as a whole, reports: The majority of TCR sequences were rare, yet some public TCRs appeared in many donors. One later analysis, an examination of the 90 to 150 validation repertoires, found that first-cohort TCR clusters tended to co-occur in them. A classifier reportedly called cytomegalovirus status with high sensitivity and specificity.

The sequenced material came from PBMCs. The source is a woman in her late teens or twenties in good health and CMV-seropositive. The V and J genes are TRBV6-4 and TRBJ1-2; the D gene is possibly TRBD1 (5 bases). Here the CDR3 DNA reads TGTGCCAGCAGTGACCTAGGGGTCGCTGGCTACACCTTC. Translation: CASSDLGVAGYTF.